The 18 T cell receptor beta chains given below trace back to one sample, sequenced in a study of shared clonotypes between healthy human individuals. Sequenced by immunoSEQ multiplex PCR; TCRdb stores in-frame clones only, minus some. Of fewer than 600,000 clones in the sample, around 79% were seen once. The sequenced sample consisted of PBMCs. The receptors were sampled from a woman aged 40 to 49 in good health. Some clones in this sample may be carry-over from other donors' samples.

The sample holds a few counts of this clone. This chain links TRBV7-9 with TRBJ2-7, with TRBD1 identical over 8 bases. The CDR3 has 12 residues. V shed 7 bases, J shed 6 bases, and the junction held 5 bases outside the gene matches. CDR1 and CDR2 (germline): SEHNR, FQNEAQ (reference sequence). In nucleotides, the CDR3 is TGTGCCAGCACCCTTGGGACAGGCGAGCAGTACTTC. This encodes CASTLGTGEQYF.

About this clone itself: At the DNA level, this CDR3 is encoded by other sequences in the same sample as well. The V and J genes are TRBV7-2 and TRBJ1-1; maybe TRBD1 (5 bases). The CDR3 runs 13 residues. Germline V gene sequence: CDR1 SGHTA, CDR2 FQGNSA. The V and J ends lost 0 bases and 5 bases respectively, with 7 bases between them. CDR3 region: CASSLAGTTEAFF. DNA for the CDR3: TGTGCCAGCAGCTTAGCGGGGACGACTGAAGCTTTCTTT.

The chain recombines TRBV7-9 with TRBJ2-7; 7 bases line up with TRBD2. Trimming took 4 bases from V and 2 from J; bases not matched to a gene: 5. The CDR3 consists of 14 residues. The germline V gene encodes CDR1 SEHNR and CDR2 FQNEAQ (reference sequence). The CDR3, as DNA: TGTGCCAGCAGCTCCCGCGGACTAGCCTACGAGCAGTACTTC. This encodes CASSSRGLAYEQYF.

V usage is TRBV5-8 and J usage is TRBJ2-7; D possibly uses TRBD1 or TRBD2 (5 bases each). The CDR3 has 12 residues. Germline CDR1 reads SGHTS; CDR2 reads YDEGEE. Deletions cut 2 bases from V and 7 bases from J, with 10 bases between. In DNA, the CDR3 is TGTGCCAGCAGCTTCCGAGGGGAAGAGCAGTACTTC. Its protein is CASSFRGEEQYF. Drawing the rest from reference TRBV5-8 and TRBJ2-7, the complete variable domain is EAGVTQSPTHLIKTRGQQATLRCSPISGHTSVYWYQQALGLGLQFLLWYDEGEERNRGNFPPRFSGRQFPNYSSELNVNALELEDSALYLCASSFRGEEQYFGPGTRLTVT.

J is TRBJ2-5 and V is TRBV11-2, with TRBD2 matching over 16 bases. V trimming: 5 bases; J trimming: 5 bases; junction bases outside the gene matches: 14. CDR3 length: 19 residues. CDR1 and CDR2 (germline): SGHAT, FQNNGV. CDR3 amino acids: CASSPTLGLAGGPRETQYF. DNA of the CDR3: TGTGCCAGCAGCCCCACCTTGGGACTAGCGGGAGGGCCGCGGGAGACCCAGTACTTC.

The rearrangement links TRBV4-1 to TRBJ2-7, with D perhaps matching TRBD2 (5 bases). The V end was cut by 4 bases, the J end by 7 bases, with 17 bases between. CDR3 size: 14 residues. From germline, CDR1 is MGHRA and CDR2 YSYEKL. As DNA, the CDR3 is TGCGCCAGCAGCCTATTCGACGGGATCGGAGAGCAGTACTTC. Its translation: CASSLFDGIGEQYF.

V and J are TRBV6-1 and TRBJ2-2; no clear D. This CDR3 has 18 residues. Trimming removed 2 bases at V and 0 bases at J, with 16 bases between. Germline V CDR1 and CDR2: MNHNS, SASEGT. CDR3 in DNA: TGTGCCAGCAGTGAAACCCCCCGAGGCCCTTCGAACACCGGGGAGCTGTTTTTT. This translates into CASSETPRGPSNTGELFF.

The chain carries TRBV4-2 and TRBJ1-4; TRBD1 is a possible D gene (6 bases). Germline V CDR1 and CDR2: LGHNA, YNFKEQ. The CDR3 spans 15 residues. V was trimmed by 0 bases and J by 8 bases, leaving 13 bases between them. DNA for the CDR3: TGTGCCAGCAGCCAAGACGGGACACCCGAGGAAAAACTGTTTTTT. Translated: CASSQDGTPEEKLFF.

The chain combines TRBV4-1 with TRBJ1-6; D unclear. V gave up 1 base and J gave up 9 bases, with 10 bases separating them. There are 14 residues in the CDR3. Germline V lookup: CDR1 MGHRA, CDR2 YSYEKL. In DNA, the CDR3 is TGCGCCAGCAGCCAAGTTGGGGATGGTTCACCCCTCCACTTT. It is translated as CASSQVGDGSPLHF.

This rearrangement joins TRBV11-1 to TRBJ2-7; TRBD2 might be the D (6 bases). Germline V gene sequence: CDR1 SGHAT, CDR2 FQDESV (reference sequence). This CDR3 has 15 residues. V was clipped by 5 bases and J by 3 bases, with 17 bases between them. The DNA for the CDR3 is TGTGCCAGCAGCAAAAGATTTGGGGGGAACTACGAGCAGTACTTC. It codes for CASSKRFGGNYEQYF.

V and J are TRBV28 and TRBJ2-1; possibly TRBD1 for D (5 bases). Per the germline V gene, CDR1 is MDHEN and CDR2 is SYDVKM. V dropped 6 bases and J dropped 2 bases, with 14 bases sitting between them. CDR3 length equals 15 residues. Here the CDR3 reads CASSPTQDTYNEQFF. In DNA form, the CDR3 reads TGTGCCAGCAGCCCGACCCAGGACACCTACAATGAGCAGTTCTTC. Together with reference TRBV28 and TRBJ2-1, the CDR3 gives the full variable domain: DVKVTQSSRYLVKRTGEKVFLECVQDMDHENMFWYRQDPGLGLRLIYFSYDVKMKEKGDIPEGYSVSREKKERFSLILESASTNQTSMYLCASSPTQDTYNEQFFGPGTRLTVL.

With regard to this clone: Other DNA variants within this sample encode the same CDR3. The rearrangement links TRBV7-2 to TRBJ2-1, with D possibly being TRBD2 (6 bases). Germline V gene lookup returns CDR1 SGHTA and CDR2 FQGNSA. The length of the CDR3 is 15 residues. V gave up 5 bases and J gave up 2 bases, with 13 bases separating them. CDR3 sequence: CASSLTGGPYNEQFF. The CDR3 DNA follows: TGTGCCAGCAGCCTGACCGGGGGACCCTACAATGAGCAGTTCTTC.

The chain is built from TRBV11-2 and TRBJ2-7; possible D gene TRBD2, 6 bases. CDR1 is SGHAT, CDR2 FQNNGV, per germline. V was clipped by 3 bases and J by 2 bases, with 11 bases between them. The CDR3 length is 14 residues. CDR3 protein: CASSLAGKAYEQYF. DNA of the CDR3: TGTGCCAGCAGCTTGGCGGGAAAGGCCTACGAGCAGTACTTC. Drawing the rest from reference TRBV11-2 and TRBJ2-7, the complete variable domain is EAGVAQSPRYKIIEKRQSVAFWCNPISGHATLYWYQQILGQGPKLLIQFQNNGVVDDSQLPKDRFSAERLKGVDSTLKIQPAKLEDSAVYLCASSLAGKAYEQYFGPGTRLTVT.

The chain is built from TRBV25-1 and TRBJ2-7; TRBD2 matches at 9 bases. From germline, CDR1 is MGHDK and CDR2 SYGVNS. J was trimmed by 5 bases and V by 6 bases; bases with no gene match: 8. This CDR3 has 14 residues. This chain's CDR3 is CASRNSGRADEQYF. The CDR3 DNA sequence: TGTGCCAGCAGAAATAGCGGGAGAGCGGACGAGCAGTACTTC.

This clone was counted between two and nine times. This chain connects TRBV6-1 to TRBJ2-1; tentatively, D is TRBD2 (6 bases). The CDR3 covers 12 residues. Germline V gene sequence: CDR1 MNHNS, CDR2 SASEGT. Trimming stripped 3 bases from V and 11 bases from J, with 11 bases between. As DNA, the CDR3 is TGTGCCAGCAGTGACAGCGGGCCCAAGCAGTTCTTC. Its protein is CASSDSGPKQFF.

This clone was detected a few times. The V gene is TRBV30, the J gene TRBJ1-1, with TRBD1 identical over 9 bases. Per the germline V gene, CDR1 is GTSNPN and CDR2 is SVGIG (reference sequence). With 0 bases clipped from V and 7 bases from J, the junction kept 6 bases outside the gene matches. The CDR3 is made up of 14 amino acids. CDR3 coding DNA: TGTGCCTGGAGTGTAACAGGGGGCCGGGGTGAAGCTTTCTTT. This gives the protein CAWSVTGGRGEAFF.

This chain uses TRBV6-5 with TRBJ2-7; possible D gene TRBD1, 6 bases. V was cut by 5 bases and J by 5 bases, with 19 bases left in between. This CDR3 is 15 amino acids long. Germline V gene lookup returns CDR1 MNHEY and CDR2 SVGAGI. The CDR3 reads CASSLPGQGINEQYF. The CDR3 DNA reads as TGTGCCAGCAGTCTACCGGGGCAGGGGATCAACGAGCAGTACTTC.

This clone was observed a handful of times. The chain has TRBV4-2 and TRBJ2-7; TRBD1 is a possible D gene (6 bases). This CDR3 has 14 amino acids. V was clipped by 1 base and J by 3 bases, with 10 bases between them. Per the germline V gene, CDR1 is LGHNA and CDR2 is YNFKEQ. DNA of the CDR3: TGTGCCAGCAGCCAAGTATCAGGGGACTACGAGCAGTACTTC. It yields the protein CASSQVSGDYEQYF.